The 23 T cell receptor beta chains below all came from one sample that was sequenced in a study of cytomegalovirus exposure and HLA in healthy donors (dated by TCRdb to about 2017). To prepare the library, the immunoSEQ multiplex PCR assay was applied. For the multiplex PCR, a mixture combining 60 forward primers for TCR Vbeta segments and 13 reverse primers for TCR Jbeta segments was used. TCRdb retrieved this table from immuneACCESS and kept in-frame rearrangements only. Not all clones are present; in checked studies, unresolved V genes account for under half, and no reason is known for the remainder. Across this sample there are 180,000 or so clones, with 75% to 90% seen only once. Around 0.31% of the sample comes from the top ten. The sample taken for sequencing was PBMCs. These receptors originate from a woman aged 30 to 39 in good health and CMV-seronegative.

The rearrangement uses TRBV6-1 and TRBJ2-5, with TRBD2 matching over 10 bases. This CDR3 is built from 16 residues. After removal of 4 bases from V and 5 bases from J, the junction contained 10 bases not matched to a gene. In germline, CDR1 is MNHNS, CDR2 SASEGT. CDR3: CASSAQGLAESETQYF. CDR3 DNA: TGTGCCAGCAGTGCTCAAGGACTAGCGGAGTCGGAGACCCAGTACTTC.

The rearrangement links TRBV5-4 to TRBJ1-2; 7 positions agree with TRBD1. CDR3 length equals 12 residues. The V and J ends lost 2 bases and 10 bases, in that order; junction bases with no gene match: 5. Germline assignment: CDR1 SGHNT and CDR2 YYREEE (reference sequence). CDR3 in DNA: TGTGCCAGCAGCTTCGACAGGGCATACTACACCTTC. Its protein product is CASSFDRAYYTF.

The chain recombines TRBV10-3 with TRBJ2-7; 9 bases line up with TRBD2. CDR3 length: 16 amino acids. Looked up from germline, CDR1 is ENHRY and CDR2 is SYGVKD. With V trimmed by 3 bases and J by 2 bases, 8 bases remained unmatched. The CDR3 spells CAISDLGLAMTYEQYF. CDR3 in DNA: TGTGCCATCAGTGACCTTGGACTAGCGATGACCTACGAGCAGTACTTC.

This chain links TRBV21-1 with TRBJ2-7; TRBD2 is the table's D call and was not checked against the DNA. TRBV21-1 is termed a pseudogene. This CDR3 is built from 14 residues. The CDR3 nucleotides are TGTGCCAGCAGCAAACGTGGGGGACTCACCGAGCAGTACTTC. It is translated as CASSKRGGLTEQYF.

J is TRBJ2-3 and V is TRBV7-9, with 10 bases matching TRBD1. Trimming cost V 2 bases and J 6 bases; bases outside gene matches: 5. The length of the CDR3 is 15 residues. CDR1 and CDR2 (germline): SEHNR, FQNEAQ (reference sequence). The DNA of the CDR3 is TGTGCCAGCAGCTTATTTATGGACAGGGGGGATACGCAGTATTTT. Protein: CASSLFMDRGDTQYF.

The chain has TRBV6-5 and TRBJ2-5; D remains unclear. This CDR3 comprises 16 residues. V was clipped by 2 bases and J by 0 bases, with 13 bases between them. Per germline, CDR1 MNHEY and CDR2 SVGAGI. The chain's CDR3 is CASSYDPAGYQETQYF. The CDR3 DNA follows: TGTGCCAGCAGTTACGATCCTGCCGGGTACCAAGAGACCCAGTACTTC.

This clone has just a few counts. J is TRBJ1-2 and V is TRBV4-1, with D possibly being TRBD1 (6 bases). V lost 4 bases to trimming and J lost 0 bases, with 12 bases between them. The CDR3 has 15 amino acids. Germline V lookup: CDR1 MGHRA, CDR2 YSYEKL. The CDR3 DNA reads TGCGCCAGCAGCCCCCCGACAGGAGCTAACTATGGCTACACCTTC. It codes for CASSPPTGANYGYTF.

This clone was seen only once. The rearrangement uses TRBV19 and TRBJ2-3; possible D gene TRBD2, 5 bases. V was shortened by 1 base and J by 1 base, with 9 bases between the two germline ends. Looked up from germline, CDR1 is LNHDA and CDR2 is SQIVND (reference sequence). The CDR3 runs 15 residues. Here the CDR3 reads CASSIGGLRTDTQYF. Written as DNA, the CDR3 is TGTGCCAGTAGTATAGGAGGGTTGCGCACAGATACGCAGTATTTT.

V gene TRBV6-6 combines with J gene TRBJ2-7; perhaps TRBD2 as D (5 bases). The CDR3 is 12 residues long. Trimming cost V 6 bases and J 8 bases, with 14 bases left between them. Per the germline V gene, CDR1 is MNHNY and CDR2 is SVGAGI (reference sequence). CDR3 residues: CASRGLSVQQYF. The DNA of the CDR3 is TGTGCCAGCAGGGGCCTTAGCGTTCAGCAGTACTTC.

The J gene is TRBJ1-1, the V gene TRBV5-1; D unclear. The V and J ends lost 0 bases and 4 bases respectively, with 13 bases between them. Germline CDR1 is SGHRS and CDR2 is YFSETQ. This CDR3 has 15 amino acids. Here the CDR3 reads CASSLGGGRFTEAFF. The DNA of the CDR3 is TGCGCCAGCAGCTTGGGAGGAGGAAGGTTCACTGAAGCTTTCTTT.

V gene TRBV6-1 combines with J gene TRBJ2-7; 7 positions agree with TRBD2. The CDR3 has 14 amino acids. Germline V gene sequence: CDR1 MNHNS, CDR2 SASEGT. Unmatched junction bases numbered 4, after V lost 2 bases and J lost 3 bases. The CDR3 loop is CASSETGLSYEQYF. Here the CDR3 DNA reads TGTGCCAGCAGTGAAACGGGACTAAGCTACGAGCAGTACTTC.

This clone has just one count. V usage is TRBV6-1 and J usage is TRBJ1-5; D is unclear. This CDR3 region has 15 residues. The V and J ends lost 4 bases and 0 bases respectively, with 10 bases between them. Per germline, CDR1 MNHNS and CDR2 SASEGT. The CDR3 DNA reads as TGTGCCAGCAGTGGCTTGCAGAATAGCAATCAGCCCCAGCATTTT. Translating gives CASSGLQNSNQPQHF.

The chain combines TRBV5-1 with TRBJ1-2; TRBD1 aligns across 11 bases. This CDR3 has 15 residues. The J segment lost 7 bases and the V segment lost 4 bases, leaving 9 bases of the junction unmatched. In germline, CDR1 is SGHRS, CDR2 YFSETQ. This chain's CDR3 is CASSPSGTGGFGYTF. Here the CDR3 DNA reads TGCGCCAGCAGCCCCTCCGGGACAGGGGGTTTTGGCTACACCTTC. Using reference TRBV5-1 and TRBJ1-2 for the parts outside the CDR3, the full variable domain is KAGVTQTPRYLIKTRGQQVTLSCSPISGHRSVSWYQQTPGQGLQFLFEYFSETQRNKGNFPGRFSGRQFSNSRSEMNVSTLELGDSALYLCASSPSGTGGFGYTFGSGTRLTVV.

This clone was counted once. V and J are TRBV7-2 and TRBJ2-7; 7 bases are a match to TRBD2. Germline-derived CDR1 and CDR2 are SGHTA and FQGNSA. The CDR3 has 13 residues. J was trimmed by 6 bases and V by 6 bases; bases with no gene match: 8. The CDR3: CASSPRDYSEQYF. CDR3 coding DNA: TGTGCCAGCAGTCCCCGGGACTATTCCGAGCAGTACTTC.

The CDR3 DNA reads as TGTGCCATCAGTGAGTCGGCGGGACAGGGGGCTCAAAATACGCAGTATTTT. Amino acid sequence: CAISESAGQGAQNTQYF. The genes are TRBV10-3 and TRBJ2-3; the match to TRBD1 covers 12 bases. Trimming took 0 bases from V and 7 from J; bases not matched to a gene: 8. CDR1 ENHRY and CDR2 SYGVKD come from the germline V gene. CDR3 length: 17 residues.

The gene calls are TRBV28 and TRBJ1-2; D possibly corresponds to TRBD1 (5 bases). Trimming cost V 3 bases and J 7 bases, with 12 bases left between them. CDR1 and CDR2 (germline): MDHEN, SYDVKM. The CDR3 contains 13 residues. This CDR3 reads CASSFSGRGGYTF. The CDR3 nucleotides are TGTGCCAGCAGTTTTTCAGGGCGGGGTGGCTACACCTTC.

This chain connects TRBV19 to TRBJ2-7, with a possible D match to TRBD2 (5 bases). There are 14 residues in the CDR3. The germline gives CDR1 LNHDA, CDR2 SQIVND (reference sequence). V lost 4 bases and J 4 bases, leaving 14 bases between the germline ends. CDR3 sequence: CASSTGESVYEQYF. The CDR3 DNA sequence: TGTGCCAGTAGTACCGGGGAGTCGGTGTACGAGCAGTACTTC.

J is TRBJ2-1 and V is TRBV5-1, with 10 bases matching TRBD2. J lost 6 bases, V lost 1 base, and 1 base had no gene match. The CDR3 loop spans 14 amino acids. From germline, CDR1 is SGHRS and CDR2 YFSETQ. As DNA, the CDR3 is TGCGCCAGCAGCTTGATAGCGGGGGGCAATGAGCAGTTCTTC. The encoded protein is CASSLIAGGNEQFF.

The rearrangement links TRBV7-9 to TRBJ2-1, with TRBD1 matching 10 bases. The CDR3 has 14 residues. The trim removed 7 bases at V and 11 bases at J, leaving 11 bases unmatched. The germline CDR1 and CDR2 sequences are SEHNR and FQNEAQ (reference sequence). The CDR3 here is CASTLRTGGEKQFF. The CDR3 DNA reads TGTGCCAGCACCTTGAGGACAGGGGGAGAAAAGCAGTTCTTC.

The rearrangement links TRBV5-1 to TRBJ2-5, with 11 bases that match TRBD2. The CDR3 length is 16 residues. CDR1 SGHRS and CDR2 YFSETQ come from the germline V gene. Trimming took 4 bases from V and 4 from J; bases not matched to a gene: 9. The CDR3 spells CASSPTTSGGSETQYF. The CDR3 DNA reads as TGCGCCAGCAGCCCTACTACTAGCGGGGGATCAGAGACCCAGTACTTC.

This CDR3 reads CASSWIGGQETQYF. The CDR3 DNA follows: TGCGCCAGCAGCTGGATCGGGGGCCAAGAGACCCAGTACTTC. This rearrangement joins TRBV5-1 to TRBJ2-5, with D maybe TRBD2 (6 bases). The CDR3 is made up of 14 amino acids. Germline CDR1 reads SGHRS; CDR2 reads YFSETQ. Trimming removed 3 bases at V and 1 base at J, with 10 bases between.

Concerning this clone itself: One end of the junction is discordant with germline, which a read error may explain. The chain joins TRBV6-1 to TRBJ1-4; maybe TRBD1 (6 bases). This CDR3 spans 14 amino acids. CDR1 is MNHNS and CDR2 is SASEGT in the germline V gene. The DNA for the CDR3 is TGTGCCAGCACTTTAAACAGGGTCAATGGAAAACTGTTTTTT. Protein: CASTLNRVNGKLFF.

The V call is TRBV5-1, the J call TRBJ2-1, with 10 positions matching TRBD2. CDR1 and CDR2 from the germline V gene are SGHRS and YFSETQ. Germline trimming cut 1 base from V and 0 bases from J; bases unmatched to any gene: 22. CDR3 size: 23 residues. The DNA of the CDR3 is TGCGCCAGCAGCTTGCCCACGAACGCCCAGACTAGCGGGCCATCGAGCTCCTACAATGAGCAGTTCTTC. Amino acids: CASSLPTNAQTSGPSSSYNEQFF.